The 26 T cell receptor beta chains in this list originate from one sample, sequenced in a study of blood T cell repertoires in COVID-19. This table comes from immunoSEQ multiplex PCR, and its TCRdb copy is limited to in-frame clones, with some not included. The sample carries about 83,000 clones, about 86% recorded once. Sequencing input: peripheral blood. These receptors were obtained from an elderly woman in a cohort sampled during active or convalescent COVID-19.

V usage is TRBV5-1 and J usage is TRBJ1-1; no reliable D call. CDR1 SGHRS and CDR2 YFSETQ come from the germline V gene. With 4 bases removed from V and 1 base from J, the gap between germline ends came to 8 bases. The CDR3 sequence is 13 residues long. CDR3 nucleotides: TGCGCCAGCAGCGAACAAGAGAACACTGAAGCTTTCTTT. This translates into CASSEQENTEAFF.

The CDR3 sequence: CASSFRDRAPETQYF. The CDR3 nucleotides are TGTGCCAGCAGCTTCCGGGACAGGGCGCCAGAGACCCAGTACTTC. The chain has TRBV5-6 and TRBJ2-5, with 9 positions matching TRBD1. Germline V gives CDR1 SGHDT, CDR2 YYEEEE. V shed 2 bases, J shed 4 bases, and the junction held 6 bases outside the gene matches. The CDR3 extends over 15 amino acids.

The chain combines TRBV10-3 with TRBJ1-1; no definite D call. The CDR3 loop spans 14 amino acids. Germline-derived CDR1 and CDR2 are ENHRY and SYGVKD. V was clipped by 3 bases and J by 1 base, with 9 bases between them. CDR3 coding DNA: TGTGCCATCAGTGACCGACGGGAGAACACTGAAGCTTTCTTT. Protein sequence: CAISDRRENTEAFF.

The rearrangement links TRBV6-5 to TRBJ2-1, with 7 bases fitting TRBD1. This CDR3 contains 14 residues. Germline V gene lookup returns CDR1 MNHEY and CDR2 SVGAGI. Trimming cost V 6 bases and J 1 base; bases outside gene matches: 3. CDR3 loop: CASSLGQSYNEQFF. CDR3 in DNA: TGTGCCAGCAGCTTGGGACAGTCCTACAATGAGCAGTTCTTC.

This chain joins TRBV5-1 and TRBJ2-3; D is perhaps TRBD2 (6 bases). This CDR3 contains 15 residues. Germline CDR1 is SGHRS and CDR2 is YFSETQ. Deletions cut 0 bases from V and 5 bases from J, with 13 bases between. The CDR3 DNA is TGCGCCAGCAGCTTGGCCGGTCGGGGGTTAGATACGCAGTATTTT. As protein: CASSLAGRGLDTQYF.

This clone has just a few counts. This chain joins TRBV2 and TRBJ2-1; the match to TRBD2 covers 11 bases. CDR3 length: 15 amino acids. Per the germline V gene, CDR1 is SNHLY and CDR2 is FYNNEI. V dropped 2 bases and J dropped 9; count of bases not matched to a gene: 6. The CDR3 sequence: CASSEMLAGGGEQFF. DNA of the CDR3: TGTGCCAGCAGTGAAATGCTAGCGGGAGGCGGTGAGCAGTTCTTC.

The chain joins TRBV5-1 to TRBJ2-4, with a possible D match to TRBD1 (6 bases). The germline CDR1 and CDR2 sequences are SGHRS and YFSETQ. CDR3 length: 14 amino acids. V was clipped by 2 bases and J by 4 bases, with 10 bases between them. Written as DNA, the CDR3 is TGCGCCAGCAGCTTTTCAGGGGATAAAAACATTCAGTACTTC. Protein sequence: CASSFSGDKNIQYF.

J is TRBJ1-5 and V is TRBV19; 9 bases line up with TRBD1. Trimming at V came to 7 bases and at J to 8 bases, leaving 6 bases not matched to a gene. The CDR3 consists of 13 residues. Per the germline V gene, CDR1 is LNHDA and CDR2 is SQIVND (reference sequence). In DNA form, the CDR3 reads TGTGCCAGTACTACAGGGGGCGCCGAGCCCCAGCATTTT. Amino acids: CASTTGGAEPQHF.

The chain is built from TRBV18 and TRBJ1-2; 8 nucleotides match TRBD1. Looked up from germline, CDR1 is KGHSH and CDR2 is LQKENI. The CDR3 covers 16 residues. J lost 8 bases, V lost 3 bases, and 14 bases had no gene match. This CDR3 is CASSPGRTGNGEGYTF. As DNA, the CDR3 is TGTGCCAGCTCACCTGGTAGGACAGGGAATGGAGAGGGCTACACCTTC.

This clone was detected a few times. The CDR3 DNA follows: TGTGCCAGCGGTCTTTCAGTTGGCTACACCTTC. Encoded protein: CASGLSVGYTF. J is TRBJ1-2 and V is TRBV28; D is unclear. Germline CDR1 and CDR2: MDHEN and SYDVKM. The CDR3 loop spans 11 amino acids. Trimming stripped 8 bases from V and 7 bases from J, with 11 bases between.

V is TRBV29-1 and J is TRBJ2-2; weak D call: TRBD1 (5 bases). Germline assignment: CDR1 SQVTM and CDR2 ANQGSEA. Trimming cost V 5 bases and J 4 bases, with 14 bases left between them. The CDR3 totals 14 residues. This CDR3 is CSVPPDSSTGELFF. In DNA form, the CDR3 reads TGCAGCGTTCCCCCCGACAGTTCCACCGGGGAGCTGTTTTTT.

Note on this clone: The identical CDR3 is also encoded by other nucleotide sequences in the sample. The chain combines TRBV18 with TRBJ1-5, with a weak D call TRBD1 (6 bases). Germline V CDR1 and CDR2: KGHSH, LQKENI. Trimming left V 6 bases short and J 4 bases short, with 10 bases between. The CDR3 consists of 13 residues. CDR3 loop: CASSPDRNQPQHF. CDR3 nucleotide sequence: TGTGCCAGCTCGCCGGACAGAAATCAGCCCCAGCATTTT.

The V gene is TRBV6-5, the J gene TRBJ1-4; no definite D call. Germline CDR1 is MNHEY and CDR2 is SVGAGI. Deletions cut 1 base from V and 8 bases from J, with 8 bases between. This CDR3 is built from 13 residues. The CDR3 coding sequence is TGTGCCAGCAGTTACTATTCGCGGGAAAAACTGTTTTTT. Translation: CASSYYSREKLFF.

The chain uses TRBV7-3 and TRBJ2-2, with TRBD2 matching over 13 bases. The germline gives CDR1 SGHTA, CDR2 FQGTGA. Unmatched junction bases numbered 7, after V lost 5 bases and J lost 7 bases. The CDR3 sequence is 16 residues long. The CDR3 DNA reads TGTGCCAGCAGCGCCCGGACTAGCGGGAGTGGCGGGGAGCTGTTTTTT. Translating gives CASSARTSGSGGELFF.

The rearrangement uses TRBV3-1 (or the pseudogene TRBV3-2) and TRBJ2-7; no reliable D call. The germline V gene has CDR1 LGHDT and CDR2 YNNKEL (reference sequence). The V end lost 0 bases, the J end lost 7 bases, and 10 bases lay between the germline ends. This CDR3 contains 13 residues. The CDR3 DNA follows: TGTGCCAGCAGCCAAGAAAGATGGGCGGAGCAGTACTTC. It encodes CASSQERWAEQYF.

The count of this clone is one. The CDR3 nucleotides read TGTGCCAGCAGTGAGGGGGCAAAACAGCCCCAGCATTTT. Protein product: CASSEGAKQPQHF. The V call is TRBV6-1, the J call TRBJ1-5; a possible D gene is TRBD1 (6 bases). The germline gives CDR1 MNHNS, CDR2 SASEGT. Trimming shortened V by 3 bases and J by 7 bases, and 10 bases separated the two germline ends. The CDR3 extends over 13 amino acids.

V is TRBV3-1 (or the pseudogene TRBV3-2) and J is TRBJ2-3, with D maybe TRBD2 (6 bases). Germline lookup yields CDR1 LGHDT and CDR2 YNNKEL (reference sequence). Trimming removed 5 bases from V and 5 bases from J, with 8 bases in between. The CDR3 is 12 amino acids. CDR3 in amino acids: CASSGGVDTQYF. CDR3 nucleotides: TGTGCCAGCAGCGGAGGGGTAGATACGCAGTATTTT.

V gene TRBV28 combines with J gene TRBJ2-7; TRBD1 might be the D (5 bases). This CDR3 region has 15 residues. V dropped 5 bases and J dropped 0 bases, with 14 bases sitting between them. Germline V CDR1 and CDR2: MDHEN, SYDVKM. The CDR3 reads CASSLLSTGSYEQYF. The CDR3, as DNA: TGTGCCAGCAGTCTCCTTAGTACAGGCTCCTACGAGCAGTACTTC.

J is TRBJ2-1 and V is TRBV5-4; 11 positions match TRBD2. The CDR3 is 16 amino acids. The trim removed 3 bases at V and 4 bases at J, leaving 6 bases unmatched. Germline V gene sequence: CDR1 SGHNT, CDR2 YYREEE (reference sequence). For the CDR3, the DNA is TGTGCCAGCAGCTCCCTGACTAGCGGGAATTACAATGAGCAGTTCTTC. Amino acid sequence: CASSSLTSGNYNEQFF.

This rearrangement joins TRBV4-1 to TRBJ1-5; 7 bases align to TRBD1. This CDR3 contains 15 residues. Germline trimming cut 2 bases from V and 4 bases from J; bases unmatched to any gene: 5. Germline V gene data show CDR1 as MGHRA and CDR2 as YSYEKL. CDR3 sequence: CASSQIGQANQPQHF. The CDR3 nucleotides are TGCGCCAGCAGCCAAATCGGACAGGCAAATCAGCCCCAGCATTTT.

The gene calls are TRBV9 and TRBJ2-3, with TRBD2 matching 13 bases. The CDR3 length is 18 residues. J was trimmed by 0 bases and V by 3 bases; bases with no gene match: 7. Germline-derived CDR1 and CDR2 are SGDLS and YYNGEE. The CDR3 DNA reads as TGTGCCAGCAGCGCATCCGGGACTAGCGGGAAGAGCACAGATACGCAGTATTTT. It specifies CASSASGTSGKSTDTQYF.

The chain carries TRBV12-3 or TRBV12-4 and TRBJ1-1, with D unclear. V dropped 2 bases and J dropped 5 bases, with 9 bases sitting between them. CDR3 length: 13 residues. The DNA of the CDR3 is TGTGCCAGCAGTTTATTAGCGGAGACTGAAGCTTTCTTT. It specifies CASSLLAETEAFF.

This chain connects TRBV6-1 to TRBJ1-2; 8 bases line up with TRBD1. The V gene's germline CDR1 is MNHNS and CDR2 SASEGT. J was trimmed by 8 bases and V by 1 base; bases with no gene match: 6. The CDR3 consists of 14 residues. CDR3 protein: CASSEGGTGLGYTF. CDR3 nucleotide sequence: TGTGCCAGCAGTGAAGGGGGGACAGGTTTAGGCTACACCTTC.

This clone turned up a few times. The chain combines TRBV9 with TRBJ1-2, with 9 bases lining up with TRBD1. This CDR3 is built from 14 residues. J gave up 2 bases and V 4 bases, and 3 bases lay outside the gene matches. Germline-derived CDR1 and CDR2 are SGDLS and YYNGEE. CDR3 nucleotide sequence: TGTGCCAGCAGCTCTGGACAGGGGAACTATGGCTACACCTTC. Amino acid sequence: CASSSGQGNYGYTF.

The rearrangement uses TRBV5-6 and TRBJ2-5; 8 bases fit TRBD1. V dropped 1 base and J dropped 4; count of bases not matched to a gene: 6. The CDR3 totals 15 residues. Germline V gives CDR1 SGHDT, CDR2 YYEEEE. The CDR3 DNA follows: TGTGCCAGCAGCTTGTCGGGCAGGGGGCTAGAGACCCAGTACTTC. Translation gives CASSLSGRGLETQYF.

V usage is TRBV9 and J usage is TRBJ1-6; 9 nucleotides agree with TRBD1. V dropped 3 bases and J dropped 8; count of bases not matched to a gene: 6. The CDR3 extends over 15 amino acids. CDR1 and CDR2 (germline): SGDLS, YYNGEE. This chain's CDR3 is CASSGSDRGYSPLHF. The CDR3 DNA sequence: TGTGCCAGCAGCGGGTCGGACAGGGGTTATTCACCCCTCCACTTT.